The 22 T cell receptor beta chains reported below all come from one sample, sequenced in a study of shared clonotypes between healthy human individuals (dated by TCRdb to 2018 to 2021). Libraries were prepared through the immunoSEQ multiplex PCR assay. Imported from immuneACCESS, the table was reduced by TCRdb to in-frame sequences with V and J called. These copies leave out some clones; in studies compared against another copy, an unresolved V gene accounts for under half, and the cause of the remainder is not known. This sample lists under 600,000 clones; around 97% were detected once. The ten top clones hold 0.057% of the sample. The specimen was naive CD4+ T cells sorted from blood. Read against the paper, the sample's cell subset or site label means: CD45RA+ positively selected. The origin of the receptors is a woman aged 25 to 39 in good health.

The CDR3: CASSSLGTVNEKLFF. For the CDR3, the DNA is TGTGCCAGCAGTTCCCTGGGGACAGTAAATGAAAAACTGTTTTTT. The chain is built from TRBV28 and TRBJ1-4, with 7 bases fitting TRBD1. This CDR3 contains 15 residues. V trimming: 4 bases; J trimming: 5 bases; junction bases outside the gene matches: 7. Germline CDR1 reads MDHEN; CDR2 reads SYDVKM. Full variable domain (remainder filled in from reference TRBV28 and TRBJ1-4): DVKVTQSSRYLVKRTGEKVFLECVQDMDHENMFWYRQDPGLGLRLIYFSYDVKMKEKGDIPEGYSVSREKKERFSLILESASTNQTSMYLCASSSLGTVNEKLFFGSGTQLSVL.

This rearrangement joins TRBV30 to TRBJ2-6, with D uncertain. The V gene's germline CDR1 is GTSNPN and CDR2 SVGIG (reference sequence). CDR3 length equals 13 residues. Between the trimmed V and J ends, which lost 7 bases and 5 bases, there was a span of 12 bases. The CDR3 loop reads CASQLSRANVLTF. Written as DNA, the CDR3 is TGTGCCTCCCAGCTCAGCAGGGCCAACGTCCTGACTTTC. Together with reference TRBV30 and TRBJ2-6, the CDR3 gives the full variable domain: SQTIHQWPATLVQPVGSPLSLECTVEGTSNPNLYWYRQAAGRGLQLLFYSVGIGQISSEVPQNLSASRPQDRQFILSSKKLLLSDSGFYLCASQLSRANVLTFGAGSRLTVL.

The gene calls are TRBV4-1 and TRBJ2-7; the match to TRBD1 covers 8 bases. CDR3 length equals 15 residues. V was clipped by 1 base and J by 9 bases; unmatched bases: 11. CDR1 is MGHRA and CDR2 is YSYEKL in the germline V gene. CDR3 loop: CASSQGALGQVGQYF. DNA for the CDR3: TGCGCCAGCAGCCAAGGGGCGCTGGGACAGGTCGGGCAGTACTTC.

The V call is TRBV27, the J call TRBJ2-1; perhaps TRBD1 as D (5 bases). The CDR3 loop spans 14 amino acids. CDR1 and CDR2 (germline): MNHEY, SMNVEV (reference sequence). Trimming pared 2 bases from V and 3 bases from J, leaving 8 bases between. The DNA of the CDR3 is TGTGCCAGCAGTTTACAGGGAAACTACAATGAGCAGTTCTTC. This translates into CASSLQGNYNEQFF.

This clone is a singleton in its sample. The chain combines TRBV21-1 with TRBJ1-4. TRBV21-1 is assigned pseudogene status. The CDR3 length is 15 residues. The CDR3 bases are TGTGCCAGCAGCCTCGCGGGGGGTTGTAATGAAAAACTGTTTTTT. Its protein is CASSLAGGCNEKLFF.

V and J are TRBV28 and TRBJ2-1, with a possible D match to TRBD2 (6 bases). There are 19 residues in the CDR3. Germline V gene sequence: CDR1 MDHEN, CDR2 SYDVKM. V lost 6 bases and J 0 bases, leaving 24 bases between the germline ends. The CDR3 spells CASSYTQTSWKISYNEQFF. In DNA form, the CDR3 reads TGTGCCAGCAGCTATACTCAAACTAGCTGGAAAATCTCCTACAATGAGCAGTTCTTC.

The rearrangement links TRBV25-1 to TRBJ2-1; D ambiguous. The CDR3 has 12 amino acids. Germline V gene sequence: CDR1 MGHDK, CDR2 SYGVNS. V lost 4 bases and J lost 5, with 6 bases in between. The CDR3 sequence is CASSGRNNEQFF. Written as DNA, the CDR3 is TGTGCCAGCAGTGGAAGGAACAATGAGCAGTTCTTC.

The table lists this clone with a count of one. The chain has TRBV28 and TRBJ1-1, with D hard to call. This CDR3 comprises 16 residues. Trimming took 10 bases from V and 4 from J, leaving 25 bases between them. Germline CDR1 is MDHEN and CDR2 is SYDVKM. CDR3 sequence (DNA): TGTGCCATCCGGAAAGGAGATAAGGGATGGGTCACTGAAGCTTTCTTT. It translates to CAIRKGDKGWVTEAFF.

The V gene is TRBV10-2, the J gene TRBJ1-1; 9 bases map to TRBD1. CDR3 length equals 14 residues. V was pared by 10 bases and J by 1 base, with 7 bases of the junction left unmatched. Germline V gene data show CDR1 as WSHSY and CDR2 as SAAADI. CDR3 coding DNA: TGCGCCATCAAACCGGACAGGGGGAACACTGAAGCTTTCTTT. Protein: CAIKPDRGNTEAFF.

The rearrangement links TRBV7-8 to TRBJ2-1; 9 bases map to TRBD2. The CDR3 contains 15 residues. V lost 5 bases and J lost 12; bases outside the gene matches: 14. Germline loops: CDR1 SGHVS, CDR2 FQNEAQ. CDR3 in amino acids: CASSPNSLSGRMQFF. The CDR3 coding sequence is TGTGCCAGCAGCCCCAATTCTTTGAGCGGGAGGATGCAGTTCTTC.

The chain employs TRBV6-1 and TRBJ2-7; 7 bases agree with TRBD2. CDR1 is MNHNS, CDR2 SASEGT, per germline. The ends lost 7 bases at V and 3 bases at J; junction bases unmatched: 3. The CDR3 runs to 12 residues. Here the CDR3 reads CASTKRDYEQYF. For the CDR3, the DNA is TGTGCCAGCACCAAGCGGGACTACGAGCAGTACTTC.

This chain uses TRBV29-1 with TRBJ2-3; 8 bases agree with TRBD1. This CDR3 has 12 amino acids. Germline V lookup: CDR1 SQVTM, CDR2 ANQGSEA. V shed 6 bases, J shed 4 bases, and the junction held 3 bases outside the gene matches. CDR3 nucleotide sequence: TGCAGCGTGGCGACAGGGGCAGATACGCAGTATTTT. Translated: CSVATGADTQYF.

J is TRBJ2-2 and V is TRBV7-8, with 8 bases fitting TRBD2. CDR1 and CDR2 (germline): SGHVS, FQNEAQ. V lost 0 bases and J lost 6; bases outside the gene matches: 9. This CDR3 comprises 17 residues. The CDR3 DNA reads as TGTGCCAGCAGCTTAGCGCTGGAGACTAGCGTTTCCGGGGAGCTGTTTTTT. Translated: CASSLALETSVSGELFF.

The CDR3 region has the DNA TGCGCCAGCAGGGGGACTATCCTCATCCACGAGCAGTACTTC. Translating gives CASRGTILIHEQYF. The chain employs TRBV5-1 and TRBJ2-7; TRBD2 agrees at 7 bases. CDR1 SGHRS and CDR2 YFSETQ come from the germline V gene. The CDR3 sequence is 14 residues long. Trimming took 5 bases from V and 5 from J; bases not matched to a gene: 10.

The rearrangement uses TRBV7-9 and TRBJ2-7; the match to TRBD2 covers 10 bases. The V and J ends lost 6 bases and 0 bases, in that order; junction bases with no gene match: 17. The V gene's germline CDR1 is SEHNR and CDR2 FQNEAQ (reference sequence). CDR3 size: 19 residues. The CDR3 reads CASSLGIDGLAEYSYEQYF. The CDR3 nucleotides are TGTGCCAGCAGTCTTGGTATCGACGGACTAGCGGAATACTCCTACGAGCAGTACTTC.

The V call is TRBV29-1, the J call TRBJ2-3; TRBD1 is a possible D gene (5 bases). The germline V and J ends were trimmed by 4 bases and 3 bases, with 11 bases remaining between them. Germline V gene data show CDR1 as SQVTM and CDR2 as ANQGSEA. This CDR3 spans 13 amino acids. The CDR3 nucleotides read TGCAGCGTTGTCTCAGACAGTACAGATACGCAGTATTTT. The encoded protein is CSVVSDSTDTQYF.

This chain joins TRBV28 and TRBJ2-7; D unresolved. The CDR3 has 13 amino acids. V was clipped by 7 bases and J by 3 bases, with 13 bases between them. Germline V lookup: CDR1 MDHEN, CDR2 SYDVKM. The CDR3 loop is CASTPSTYYEQYF. CDR3 bases: TGTGCCAGCACCCCCTCCACTTACTACGAGCAGTACTTC.

The chain employs TRBV28 and TRBJ1-2; TRBD1 might be the D (5 bases). CDR1 and CDR2 (germline): MDHEN, SYDVKM. CDR3 size: 17 residues. V was cut by 6 bases and J by 4 bases, with 24 bases left in between. The CDR3 DNA reads TGTGCCAGCAGCCCCGGGGGGGGTGCCGTGCTTGCCTATGGCTACACCTTC. As protein: CASSPGGGAVLAYGYTF.

The rearrangement links TRBV10-2 to TRBJ2-1; 11 nucleotides agree with TRBD2. The trim removed 10 bases at V and 5 bases at J, leaving 7 bases unmatched. Germline V CDR1 and CDR2: WSHSY, SAAADI. This CDR3 is 14 amino acids long. The CDR3 coding sequence is TGCGCCACTCACCAGGGACTAGCGGACAATGAGCAGTTCTTC. Its translation: CATHQGLADNEQFF.

This rearrangement joins TRBV5-4 to TRBJ2-5; TRBD1 agrees at 7 bases. Trimming took 3 bases from V and 5 from J; bases not matched to a gene: 7. Per germline, CDR1 SGHNT and CDR2 YYREEE (reference sequence). This CDR3 has 14 residues. The chain's CDR3 is CASSSGTARETQYF. CDR3 bases: TGTGCCAGCAGCTCTGGGACAGCCAGGGAGACCCAGTACTTC. The variable domain in full, completed from reference TRBV5-4 and TRBJ2-5, reads ETGVTQSPTHLIKTRGQQVTLRCSSQSGHNTVSWYQQALGQGPQFIFQYYREEENGRGNFPPRFSGLQFPNYSSELNVNALELDDSALYLCASSSGTARETQYFGPGTRLLVL.

V and J are TRBV27 and TRBJ2-7; 10 bases are a match to TRBD1. The CDR3 loop spans 15 amino acids. The germline CDR1 and CDR2 sequences are MNHEY and SMNVEV (reference sequence). With 5 bases clipped from V and 3 bases from J, the junction kept 7 bases outside the gene matches. The chain's CDR3 is CASSPRQGAVYEQYF. DNA of the CDR3: TGTGCCAGCAGTCCGCGACAGGGGGCTGTCTACGAGCAGTACTTC.

The genes are TRBV28 and TRBJ1-6; possibly TRBD1 for D (5 bases). V was cut by 2 bases and J by 3 bases, with 11 bases left in between. The CDR3 sequence is 16 residues long. CDR1 MDHEN and CDR2 SYDVKM come from the germline V gene. As DNA, the CDR3 is TGTGCCAGCAGTTTACCCGGGGGAAGCTATAATTCACCCCTCCACTTT. Protein sequence: CASSLPGGSYNSPLHF. Supplemented by reference TRBV28 and TRBJ1-6, the full variable domain reads DVKVTQSSRYLVKRTGEKVFLECVQDMDHENMFWYRQDPGLGLRLIYFSYDVKMKEKGDIPEGYSVSREKKERFSLILESASTNQTSMYLCASSLPGGSYNSPLHFGNGTRLTVT.